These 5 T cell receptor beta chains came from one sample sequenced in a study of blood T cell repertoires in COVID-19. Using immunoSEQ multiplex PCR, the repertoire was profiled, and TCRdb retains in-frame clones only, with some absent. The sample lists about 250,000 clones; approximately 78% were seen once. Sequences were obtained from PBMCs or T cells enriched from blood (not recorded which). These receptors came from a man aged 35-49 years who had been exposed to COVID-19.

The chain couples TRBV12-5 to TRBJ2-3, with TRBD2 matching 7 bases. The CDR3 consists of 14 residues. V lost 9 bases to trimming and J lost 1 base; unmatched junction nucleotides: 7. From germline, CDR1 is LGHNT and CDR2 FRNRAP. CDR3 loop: CASGRRGGTDTQYF. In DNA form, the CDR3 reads TGTGCTAGCGGGAGGAGAGGGGGCACAGATACGCAGTATTTT.

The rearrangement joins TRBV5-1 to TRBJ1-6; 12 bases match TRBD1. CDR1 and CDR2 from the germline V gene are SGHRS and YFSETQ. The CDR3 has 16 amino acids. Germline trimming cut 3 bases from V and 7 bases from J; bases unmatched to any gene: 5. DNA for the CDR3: TGCGCCAGCAGCTGGGGGACAGGGGGCCGGAATTCACCCCTCCACTTT. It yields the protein CASSWGTGGRNSPLHF.

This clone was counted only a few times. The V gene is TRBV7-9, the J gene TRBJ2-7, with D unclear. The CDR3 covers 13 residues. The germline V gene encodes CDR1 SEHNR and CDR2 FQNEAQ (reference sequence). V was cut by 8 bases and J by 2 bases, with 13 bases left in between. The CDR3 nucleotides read TGTGCCAGCTTCGAAGACTCAACCTACGAGCAGTACTTC. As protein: CASFEDSTYEQYF.

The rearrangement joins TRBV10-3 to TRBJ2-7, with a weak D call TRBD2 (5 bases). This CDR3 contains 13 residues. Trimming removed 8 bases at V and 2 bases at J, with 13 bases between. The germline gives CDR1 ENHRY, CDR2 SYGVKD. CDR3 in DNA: TGTGCCATCTTGTCCGGGGATACCTACGAGCAGTACTTC. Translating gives CAILSGDTYEQYF.

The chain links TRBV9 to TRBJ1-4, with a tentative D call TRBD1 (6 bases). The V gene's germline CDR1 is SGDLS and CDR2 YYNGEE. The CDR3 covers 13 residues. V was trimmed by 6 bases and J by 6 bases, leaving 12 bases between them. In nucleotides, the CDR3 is TGTGCCAGCAAGCGACAGGAGGATGAAAAACTGTTTTTT. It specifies CASKRQEDEKLFF.